This TCR beta chain was recorded in a study of T cells after yellow fever vaccination. TCRdb reanalysed the 5' RACE reads using MiXCR and keeps one entry per CDR3 protein. The sample contains about 250,000 distinct CDR3 sequences, more than 3.5% of which appear only once. This CDR3 region has 13 residues. V gave up 5 bases and J gave up 5 bases; unmatched junction bases: 5. Germline loops: CDR1 KGHSH, CDR2 LQKENI. This clonotype was observed many times. The specimen was PBMCs, collected 15 days after the yellow fever booster vaccination. J is TRBJ2-7 and V is TRBV18, with TRBD1 identical over 8 bases. This TCR came from a young man who received the YFV17D yellow fever vaccine. DNA of the CDR3: TGTGCCAGCTCATCGGGACAGGTAAACGAGCAGTACGTC. Protein product: CASSSGQVNEQYV.